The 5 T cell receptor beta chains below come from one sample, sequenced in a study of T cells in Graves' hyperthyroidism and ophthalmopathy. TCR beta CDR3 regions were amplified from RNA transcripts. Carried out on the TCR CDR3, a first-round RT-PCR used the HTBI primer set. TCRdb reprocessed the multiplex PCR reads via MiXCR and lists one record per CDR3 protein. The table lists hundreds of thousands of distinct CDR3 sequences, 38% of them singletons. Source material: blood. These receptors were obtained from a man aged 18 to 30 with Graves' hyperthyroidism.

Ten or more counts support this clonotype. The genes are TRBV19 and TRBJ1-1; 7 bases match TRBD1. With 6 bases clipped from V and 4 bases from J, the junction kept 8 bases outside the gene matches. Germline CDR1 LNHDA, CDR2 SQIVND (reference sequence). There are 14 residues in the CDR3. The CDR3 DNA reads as TGTGCCAGTAGGAGACAGGGAATGGCCACTGAAGCTTTCTTT. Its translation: CASRRQGMATEAFF. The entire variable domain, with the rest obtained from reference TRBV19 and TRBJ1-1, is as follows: DGGITQSPKYLFRKEGQNVTLSCEQNLNHDAMYWYRQDPGQGLRLIYYSQIVNDFQKGDIAEGYSVSREKKESFPLTVTSAQKNPTAFYLCASRRQGMATEAFFGQGTRLTVV.

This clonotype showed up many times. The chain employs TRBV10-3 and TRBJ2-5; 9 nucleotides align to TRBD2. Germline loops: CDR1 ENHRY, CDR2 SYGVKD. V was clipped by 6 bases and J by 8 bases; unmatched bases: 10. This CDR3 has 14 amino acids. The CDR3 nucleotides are TGTGCCATCAGACCGGGACTAGCTTCGTTAACCCAGTACTTC. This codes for CAIRPGLASLTQYF.

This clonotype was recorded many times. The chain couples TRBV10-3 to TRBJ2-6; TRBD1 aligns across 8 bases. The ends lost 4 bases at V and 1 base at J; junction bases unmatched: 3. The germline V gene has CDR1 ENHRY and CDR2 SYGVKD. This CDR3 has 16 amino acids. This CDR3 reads CAISADRGSGANVLTF. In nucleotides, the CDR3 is TGTGCCATCAGTGCTGACAGGGGTTCTGGGGCCAACGTCCTGACTTTC.

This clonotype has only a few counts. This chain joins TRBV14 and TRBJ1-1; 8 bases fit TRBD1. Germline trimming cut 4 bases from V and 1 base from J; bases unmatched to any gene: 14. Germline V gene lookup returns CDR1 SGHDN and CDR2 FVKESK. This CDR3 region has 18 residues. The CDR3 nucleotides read TGTGCCAGCAGCCCCAGTTTTCCACAGGGGGTTGGGAACACTGAAGCTTTCTTT. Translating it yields CASSPSFPQGVGNTEAFF.

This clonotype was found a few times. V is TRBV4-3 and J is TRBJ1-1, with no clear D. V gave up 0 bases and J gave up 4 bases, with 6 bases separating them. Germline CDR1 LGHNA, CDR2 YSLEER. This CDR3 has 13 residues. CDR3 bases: TGCGCCAGCAGCCAAGAGCGGTTCACTGAAGCTTTCTTT. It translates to CASSQERFTEAFF.